The rows below give T cell receptor beta chains drawn from one sample of a study of cytotoxic CD8 clonotypes in ibrutinib-treated CLL. Libraries were prepared by immunoSEQ multiplex PCR; TCRdb keeps only in-frame clonotypes and omits some of them. Altogether 130,000 or so clones are present, 79% being singletons, with the ten largest covering 9.5% to 15%. Here the sequenced sample was PBMCs, taken after 12 months of ibrutinib treatment. The receptor set was obtained from a human donor with chronic lymphocytic leukemia. Each CDR3 is given without its conserved first and last residue. Each record gives: V gene, D gene, CDR3 protein. A D gene is named only where the DNA matches it firmly.

V gene: TRBV4-2; D gene: .; CDR3 protein: ASSQVVGDHNYGYT
V gene: TRBV7-2; D gene: TRBD1; CDR3 protein: ASSIHRGSDGYT
V gene: TRBV12-2; D gene: .; CDR3 protein: ASRLCGRGNNEQF
V gene: TRBV30; D gene: TRBD1; CDR3 protein: AWSPGQSDADEQY
V gene: TRBV5-1; D gene: .; CDR3 protein: ASSSPTSTDTQY
V gene: TRBV19; D gene: .; CDR3 protein: ASSNTDPSGANVLT
V gene: TRBV5-1; D gene: TRBD1; CDR3 protein: ASQGQGANEQY
V gene: TRBV28; D gene: TRBD1; CDR3 protein: ASRLAGTGYEQY
V gene: TRBV2; D gene: .; CDR3 protein: ASSQTPYEQY
V gene: TRBV5-1; D gene: TRBD2; CDR3 protein: ASSTTSGRVNEQF
V gene: TRBV7-9; D gene: .; CDR3 protein: ASSLGHRGYGYT
V gene: TRBV25-1; D gene: TRBD1; CDR3 protein: ASTTRGQGNQPQH
V gene: TRBV4-3; D gene: TRBD2; CDR3 protein: ASSTGTSGSQSYEQY
V gene: TRBV5-5; D gene: .; CDR3 protein: ASSLVPFGYT
V gene: TRBV30; D gene: .; CDR3 protein: AWSASDGREAF
V gene: TRBV30; D gene: TRBD2; CDR3 protein: AWSSFGGRMETQY
V gene: TRBV6-1; D gene: .; CDR3 protein: ASEGTGDNQPQH
V gene: TRBV7-9; D gene: TRBD1; CDR3 protein: ASSYSGTGDRLAF
V gene: TRBV27; D gene: TRBD1; CDR3 protein: ASRLRGQGQTWIYEQY
V gene: TRBV6-5; D gene: .; CDR3 protein: ASRGTGNTIY
V gene: TRBV14; D gene: .; CDR3 protein: ASSRRTVYNEQF
V gene: TRBV20-1; D gene: .; CDR3 protein: SASENIQY
V gene: TRBV7-6; D gene: TRBD2; CDR3 protein: ASSFQTSGYEQY
V gene: TRBV9; D gene: TRBD2; CDR3 protein: ASSVGGGTAYEQY
V gene: TRBV6-1; D gene: TRBD1; CDR3 protein: ASSYSTGNYEQY
V gene: TRBV2; D gene: .; CDR3 protein: ASTRRTYNEQF
V gene: TRBV4-2; D gene: TRBD2; CDR3 protein: ASSPGLAGYNEQF
V gene: TRBV12-5; D gene: TRBD2; CDR3 protein: ASGLVAGGNYNEQF
V gene: TRBV10-3; D gene: TRBD2; CDR3 protein: AISESTSGKETQY
V gene: TRBV5-1; D gene: TRBD2; CDR3 protein: ASSSTLTSGRGGDTQY
V gene: TRBV19; D gene: .; CDR3 protein: ASKTGWGYT
V gene: TRBV19; D gene: TRBD2; CDR3 protein: ASSLNSGEGSYNEQF
V gene: TRBV4-1; D gene: .; CDR3 protein: ASSQGGPRFGRNEQF
V gene: TRBV18; D gene: .; CDR3 protein: ASSPLGVGYNEQF
V gene: TRBV7-9; D gene: .; CDR3 protein: ASSPSEATNEKLF
V gene: TRBV29-1; D gene: .; CDR3 protein: SGKGGGVYGYT